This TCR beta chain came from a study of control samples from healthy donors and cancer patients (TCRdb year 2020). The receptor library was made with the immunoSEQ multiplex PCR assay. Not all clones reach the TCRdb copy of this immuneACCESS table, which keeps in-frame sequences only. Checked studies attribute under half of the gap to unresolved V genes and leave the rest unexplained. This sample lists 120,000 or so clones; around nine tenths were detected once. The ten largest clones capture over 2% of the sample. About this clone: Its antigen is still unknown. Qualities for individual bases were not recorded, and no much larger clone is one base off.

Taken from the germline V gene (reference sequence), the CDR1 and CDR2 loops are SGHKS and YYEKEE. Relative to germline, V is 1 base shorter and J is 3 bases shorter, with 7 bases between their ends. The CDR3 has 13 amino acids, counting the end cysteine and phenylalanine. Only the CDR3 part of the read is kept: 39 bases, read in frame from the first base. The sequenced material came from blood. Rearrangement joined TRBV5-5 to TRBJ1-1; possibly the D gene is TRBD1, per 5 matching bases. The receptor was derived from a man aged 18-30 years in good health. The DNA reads TGTGCCAGCAGCTTGCTAGGGGACACTGAAGCTTTCTTT. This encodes CASSLLGDTEAFF.